The 8 T cell receptor beta chains presented below share a single source sample, sequenced in a study of T cell clonality in common variable immunodeficiency. Clones were sequenced by immunoSEQ multiplex PCR, and TCRdb holds only the in-frame ones, with some missing. Singletons are absent from the sample, which has 35,000 or so clones. The material sequenced was peripheral blood mononuclear cells. Receptors originate from a person aged 18 to 75 in good health.

This clone was detected ten times or more. The read terminates 3 residues ahead of where the CDR3 ends, so the germline J gene completes it. The genes are TRBV20-1 and TRBJ1-2, with TRBD1 matching 8 bases. Germline V CDR1 and CDR2: DFQATT, SNEGSKA (reference sequence). This CDR3 is built from 12 residues. The part of the CDR3 DNA that was read is TGCAGTGCTAGTCGGACAGGGTACGAC. This gives the protein CSASRTGYD. The complete CDR3 sequence is CSASRTGYDYTF.

Many counts were recorded for this clone. The CDR3 end falls 3 residues outside the read, so it is completed with the germline J gene. The rearrangement links TRBV4-2 to TRBJ1-5; 7 nucleotides agree with TRBD1. This CDR3 spans 15 amino acids. Germline V CDR1 and CDR2: LGHNA, YNFKEQ. Trimming at V came to 0 bases and at J to 4 bases, leaving 3 bases not matched to a gene. The CDR3 region is CASSQEGGFNQPQHF. CDR3 bases read: TGTGCCAGCAGCCAAGAAGGGGGCTTTAATCAGCCC.

Many counts were recorded for this clone. The CDR3 end lies 3 residues beyond the end of the read and is filled in from the germline J gene. The chain couples TRBV7-9 to TRBJ1-2, with 8 nucleotides matching TRBD1. The CDR3 sequence is 14 residues long. The V gene's germline CDR1 is SEHNR and CDR2 FQNEAQ (reference sequence). After removal of 7 bases from V and 3 bases from J, the junction contained 7 bases not matched to a gene. The CDR3 loop reads CASNFGQGDYGYTF. CDR3 bases read: TGTGCCAGCAACTTCGGACAGGGCGACTATGGC.

This clone was found many times. The sequenced fragment ends 3 residues before the CDR3 boundary, so the rest is inferred from the germline J gene. The chain couples TRBV7-8 to TRBJ2-3, with 11 nucleotides matching TRBD2. Per the germline V gene, CDR1 is SGHVS and CDR2 is FQNEAQ. The CDR3 runs to 17 residues. V lost 2 bases to trimming and J lost 4 bases; unmatched junction nucleotides: 8. Partial CDR3 DNA: TGTGCCAGCAGCTTACCGATAGCGGGAGGGCCCCCAGATACG. Its translation is CASSLPIAGGPPDT. The full CDR3 protein is CASSLPIAGGPPDTQYF.

This clone was recorded many times. The observed sequence ends 3 residues before the CDR3 terminus, with the missing tail filled in from the germline J gene. V gene TRBV16 combines with J gene TRBJ1-1, with D unresolved. This CDR3 is built from 12 residues. The V end lost 6 bases, the J end lost 2 bases, and 7 bases lay between the germline ends. Germline CDR1 reads KGHSY; CDR2 reads FQNENV. The CDR3 sequence: CASSLTNTEAFF. The covered CDR3 bases are TGTGCCAGCAGTCTCACAAACACTGAA.

This clone was detected many times. The read falls 3 residues short of the CDR3 end, and the missing part is taken from the germline J gene. The genes are TRBV18 and TRBJ2-1; the D gene is possibly TRBD1 (6 bases). Germline assignment: CDR1 KGHSH and CDR2 LQKENI. The length of the CDR3 is 15 residues. The V end was cut by 0 bases, the J end by 7 bases, with 13 bases between. The chain's CDR3 is CASSPPDRGWNEQFF. The CDR3 bases that were read are TGTGCCAGCTCACCACCGGATAGGGGGTGGAATGAG.

This clone showed up many times. Sequencing ends 3 residues short of the CDR3 end; the germline J gene provides the rest. The rearrangement uses TRBV4-2 and TRBJ1-3, with D possibly matching TRBD1 (6 bases). CDR1 and CDR2 from the germline V gene are LGHNA and YNFKEQ. CDR3 length: 15 amino acids. Trimming removed 4 bases from V and 0 bases from J, with 10 bases in between. This CDR3 reads CASSPDSFSGNTIYF. CDR3 bases read: TGTGCCAGCAGCCCGGACAGTTTCTCTGGAAACACC.

This clone has a count of ten or more. The observed sequence ends 3 residues before the CDR3 terminus, with the missing tail filled in from the germline J gene. This rearrangement joins TRBV7-9 to TRBJ2-3; D might be TRBD2 (6 bases). The germline gives CDR1 SEHNR, CDR2 FQNEAQ (reference sequence). There are 15 residues in the CDR3. Trimming stripped 1 base from V and 2 bases from J, with 10 bases between. The CDR3 here is CASSLERGLTDTQYF. The DNA read from the CDR3 is TGTGCCAGCAGCTTAGAACGGGGACTCACAGATACG.